This T cell receptor (beta chain) was recorded in a study of T cells after yellow fever vaccination. General study findings and limits: In post-booster samples, most primary-vaccination clones reappeared (roughly 96% CD4, around 87% CD8).

Remarks on this clonotype: What it recognizes is unknown. Germline and junction disagree at one end, which may indicate a read error.

This CDR3 region has 12 residues. Germline CDR1 is SEHNR and CDR2 is FQNEAQ (reference sequence). TCRdb processed the 5' RACE reads anew with MiXCR; each CDR3 protein has one entry. The sample includes about 630,000 distinct CDR3 sequences, approximately 13% of them seen just once. The source material was PBMCs, sampled on the day of the yellow fever booster vaccination. This TCR derives from a young man who received the YFV17D yellow fever vaccine. The V and J genes are TRBV7-9 and TRBJ1-5; 7 bases align to TRBD1. The CDR3 spells CASSRTDRVWDF. The CDR3 DNA reads as TGTGCCAGCAGCCGTACTGACAGGGTGTGGGATTTT.